This T cell receptor (beta chain) emerged from a study of T cells in Graves' hyperthyroidism and ophthalmopathy. Study observations and caveats: Expanded thyroid clonotypes (above 0.001) were mostly also found in blood.

J lost 6 bases, V lost 8 bases, and 14 bases had no gene match. The CDR3 extends over 16 amino acids. The germline V gene has CDR1 LNHDA and CDR2 SQIVND (reference sequence). The CDR3 regions of TCR beta were amplified from RNA transcripts. Researchers ran a first-round RT-PCR on the TCR CDR3 using the HTBI primer set. Via MiXCR, TCRdb re-called the multiplex PCR reads, giving one row per CDR3 protein. The table includes 280,000 or so distinct CDR3 sequences, 20% to 25% detected once. At least ten counts were recorded for this clonotype. The antigen is unknown. This receptor was identified in a man aged 35-49 years with Graves' hyperthyroidism that later progressed to Graves' ophthalmopathy. The chain joins TRBV19 to TRBJ2-5; TRBD2 matches 11 bases. Sequences were obtained from blood. CDR3 amino acids: CASSGLAGLQEKTQYF. The CDR3 DNA reads TGTGCCAGTTCCGGACTAGCGGGCCTACAAGAGAAGACCCAGTACTTC.